These 15 T cell receptor beta chains share one sample of origin, sequenced in a study of T cell repertoires in cytomegalovirus infection. The antigens of these receptors remain unknown. TCRdb recomputed calls from the reads with MiXCR, one row per CDR3 protein. Of hundreds of thousands of distinct CDR3 sequences in the sample, 33% were seen once. The sequencing used cultured PBMCs, collected from culture after CMV antigen stimulation. Every receptor here comes from a human donor in good health (CMV status not recorded). Some clones in this sample may be carry-over from other donors' samples.

This clonotype turned up a few times. The rearrangement joins TRBV24-1 to TRBJ2-1; D gene ambiguous. The length of the CDR3 is 16 residues. The V end lost 4 bases, the J end lost 0 bases, and 12 bases lay between the germline ends. Germline CDR1 and CDR2: KGHDR and SFDVKD. The CDR3 loop reads CATSDPTSSSYNEQFF. As DNA, the CDR3 is TGTGCCACCAGTGACCCTACATCCAGCTCCTACAATGAGCAGTTCTTC.

V is TRBV12-3 or TRBV12-4 and J is TRBJ1-2; TRBD1 might be the D (6 bases). The CDR3 sequence is 13 residues long. Trimming removed 5 bases at V and 7 bases at J, with 14 bases between. CDR3 sequence: CASSRDNSGGYTF. Here the CDR3 DNA reads TGTGCCAGCAGTAGGGACAACTCAGGTGGCTACACCTTC.

Notes on this clonotype: One junction end does not reproduce the germline sequence, and a read error may be involved. V is TRBV5-3 and J is TRBJ2-5; perhaps TRBD1 as D (6 bases). TRBV5-3 is an ORF; its function is uncertain. The CDR3 is 15 residues long. CDR3 nucleotides: TGTGCCAGCAGCTCCCGACAGGACTACCAAGAGACCCAGTACTTC. As protein: CASSSRQDYQETQYF.

There are a few counts of this clonotype. The chain has TRBV12-3 or TRBV12-4 and TRBJ2-3, with TRBD1 as a possible D gene (6 bases). This CDR3 has 14 amino acids. V shed 8 bases and J shed 2 bases, with 14 bases lying between them. CDR3 sequence: CASGRDTYTDTQYF. CDR3 nucleotides: TGTGCCAGCGGCCGGGACACCTACACAGATACGCAGTATTTT.

This clonotype turned up a few times. The CDR3 nucleotides read TGTGCCAGCAGCTTAAGGCTGAATACGCAGTATTTT. Its translation is CASSLRLNTQYF. V is TRBV7-6 and J is TRBJ2-3; D gene uncertain. Trimming took off 2 bases at V and 7 bases at J, with 7 bases between the two ends. This CDR3 is built from 12 residues. Germline lookup yields CDR1 SGHVS and CDR2 FNYEAQ.

The chain has TRBV7-2 and TRBJ1-1; 7 positions agree with TRBD1. The CDR3 runs 14 residues. Trimming cost V 7 bases and J 3 bases; bases outside gene matches: 8. Germline lookup yields CDR1 SGHTA and CDR2 FQGNSA. The CDR3 region has the DNA TGTGCCAGCATGCTAGGGGGCTGGGACACTGAAGCTTTCTTT. It encodes CASMLGGWDTEAFF.

In its sample, this clonotype was seen a few times. This sequence joins TRBV6-2 or TRBV6-3 and TRBJ2-7; TRBD2 is a possible D gene (6 bases). Germline CDR1 reads MNHEY; CDR2 reads SVGEGT. The V and J ends lost 10 bases and 3 bases respectively, with 10 bases between them. The CDR3 covers 11 residues. The DNA of the CDR3 is TGTGCCACCAGGGAGGACTACGAGCAGTACGTC. Protein product: CATREDYEQYV.

The V and J genes are TRBV25-1 and TRBJ1-2; D remains ambiguous. CDR3 length equals 15 residues. V was clipped by 5 bases and J by 8 bases, with 21 bases between them. Per germline, CDR1 MGHDK and CDR2 SYGVNS. The CDR3: CASSRRVGRRGGYTF. In nucleotides, the CDR3 is TGTGCCAGCAGTCGGAGGGTTGGGAGAAGAGGGGGCTACACCTTC.

This clonotype was found a few times. The chain uses TRBV12-5 and TRBJ2-1; 8 bases are shared with TRBD1. CDR3 length: 14 residues. V dropped 4 bases and J dropped 7; count of bases not matched to a gene: 6. Germline values: CDR1 LGHNT, CDR2 FRNRAP. The CDR3 loop is CASGWGRGPNEQFF. The CDR3 nucleotides read TGTGCTAGTGGTTGGGGCAGGGGGCCTAATGAGCAGTTCTTC.

The chain uses TRBV6-6 and TRBJ2-5; 10 bases map to TRBD2. Per the germline V gene, CDR1 is MNHNY and CDR2 is SVGAGI (reference sequence). This CDR3 is 18 amino acids long. V was clipped by 0 bases and J by 4 bases; unmatched bases: 11. This CDR3 reads CASSYSFPTSGWLETQYF. CDR3 in DNA: TGTGCCAGCAGTTACTCGTTTCCGACTAGCGGGTGGTTAGAGACCCAGTACTTC.

This rearrangement joins TRBV6-6 to TRBJ2-2; 7 nucleotides match TRBD1. The CDR3 is 14 amino acids. V lost 7 bases, J lost 1 base, and 3 bases stayed unmatched. From germline, CDR1 is MNHNY and CDR2 SVGAGI (reference sequence). CDR3 loop: CASNWDRNTGELFF. The CDR3 DNA follows: TGTGCCAGCAACTGGGACAGGAACACCGGGGAGCTGTTTTTT.

The J gene is TRBJ2-3, the V gene TRBV2, with D unresolved. V lost 7 bases and J 0 bases, leaving 11 bases between the germline ends. CDR3 length: 14 amino acids. Germline V gene sequence: CDR1 SNHLY, CDR2 FYNNEI. CDR3 nucleotide sequence: TGTGCCAGCAAGCCCGGCGCAAGCACAGATACGCAGTATTTT. This translates into CASKPGASTDTQYF.

This clonotype was seen many times. This CDR3 is CASSSRGPPSDTQYF. CDR3 nucleotides: TGTGCCAGCAGCTCAAGGGGACCGCCGTCAGATACGCAGTATTTT. V and J are TRBV7-2 and TRBJ2-3; D is possibly TRBD1 or TRBD2 (5 bases each). Looked up from germline, CDR1 is SGHTA and CDR2 is FQGNSA. The CDR3 sequence is 15 residues long. Trimming shortened V by 4 bases and J by 4 bases, and 15 bases separated the two germline ends.

The V and J genes are TRBV5-5 and TRBJ1-2; D remains unclear. The CDR3 runs 13 residues. From germline, CDR1 is SGHKS and CDR2 YYEKEE (reference sequence). V lost 1 base to trimming and J lost 2 bases, with 6 bases between them. Here the CDR3 reads CASSLYGNYGYTF. The CDR3 DNA is TGTGCCAGCAGCTTGTACGGCAACTATGGCTACACCTTC.

V gene TRBV7-9 combines with J gene TRBJ2-7; 7 bases line up with TRBD1. The V gene end was trimmed by 1 base and the J gene end by 2 bases; junction bases not matched to a gene: 2. The CDR3 extends over 14 amino acids. CDR1 is SEHNR, CDR2 FQNEAQ, per germline (reference sequence). The chain's CDR3 is CASSLEGTAYEQYF. CDR3 nucleotides: TGTGCCAGCAGCTTAGAGGGGACAGCCTACGAGCAGTACTTC.